One sample yielded the 3 T cell receptor beta chains listed below, sequenced in a study of shared clonotypes between healthy human individuals. Repertoires were generated with immunoSEQ multiplex PCR, while TCRdb's copy carries only in-frame clones and drops some. Of approximately 500,000 clones in the sample, roughly 80% were seen once. Material for sequencing was PBMCs. The receptors were sampled from a woman between 40 and 50 years old in good health. Some clones in this sample may be carry-over from other donors' samples.

The chain has TRBV28 and TRBJ1-2; maybe TRBD1 (6 bases). Germline V lookup: CDR1 MDHEN, CDR2 SYDVKM. This CDR3 region has 13 residues. Trimming removed 6 bases from V and 5 bases from J, with 13 bases in between. CDR3 DNA: TGTGCCAGCAGGGGACATCTTGAGTATGGCTACACCTTC. Protein sequence: CASRGHLEYGYTF.

The rearrangement links TRBV6-1 to TRBJ1-4, with D hard to call. The CDR3 has 13 residues. The germline V gene has CDR1 MNHNS and CDR2 SASEGT. The V gene lost 10 bases and the J gene lost 5 bases, with 14 bases spanning the gap. CDR3 DNA sequence: TGTGCCATCAACCGGGCACCGAATGAAAAACTGTTTTTT. Its translation: CAINRAPNEKLFF.

The rearrangement joins TRBV7-6 to TRBJ2-5, with D possibly being TRBD2 (6 bases). From germline, CDR1 is SGHVS and CDR2 FNYEAQ. V lost 5 bases to trimming and J lost 3 bases, with 22 bases between them. The CDR3 is made up of 17 amino acids. DNA of the CDR3: TGTGCCAGCAGCGTACCCCGTCTGAGACTAGGGGAAGAGACCCAGTACTTC. Translation gives CASSVPRLRLGEETQYF.